This section outlines one T cell receptor beta chain sequence together with its context. The source of the sample is a study of cytomegalovirus exposure and HLA in healthy donors. Study in general: Inside one of the first data releases sat tens of millions of unique TCRs taken from HLA-typed donors.

The primer mix had 60 Vbeta and 13 Jbeta primers. TCRdb's table, derived via immunoSEQ multiplex PCR, lists solely in-frame clones and lacks some. In the table there are a few hundred thousand clones, roughly 80% of which are singletons. The V gene's germline CDR1 is MDHEN and CDR2 SYDVKM. The CDR3 is 13 residues long. Trimming took off 6 bases at V and 4 bases at J, with 12 bases between the two ends. This TCR came from a girl aged 10-17 years in good health and CMV-seronegative. The V and J genes are TRBV28 and TRBJ1-2; D is uncertain. The source material was PBMCs. The CDR3 reads CASSPKPTYGYTF. CDR3 in DNA: TGTGCCAGCAGCCCAAAACCTACCTATGGCTACACCTTC.